A selection of T cell receptor beta chains follows, all from one sample in a study of cytomegalovirus exposure and HLA in healthy donors. Generated by immunoSEQ multiplex PCR, the TCRdb table keeps only in-frame clones and is missing some. Of 150,000 to 200,000 clones detected, more than 70% appear once; the ten largest clones hold about 7.7%. What was sequenced was PBMCs. The receptor source for this set is a woman in her thirties or forties in good health and CMV-seropositive. CDR3s include the opening cysteine and the closing phenylalanine or tryptophan. Each record gives: J gene, clone size, V gene, D gene, CDR3 protein, CDR3 DNA. D genes are given only for firm matches. Where a row states a size, it is once, few, many or the class of an expanded clone; other rows omit it.

J gene: TRBJ1-2; clone size: once; V gene: TRBV27; D gene: NA; CDR3 protein: CASSSGNYGYTF; CDR3 DNA: TGTGCCAGCAGTTCAGGGAACTATGGCTACACCTTC
J gene: TRBJ2-1; clone size: NA; V gene: TRBV5-5; D gene: NA; CDR3 protein: CASSRAVGGYNEQFF; CDR3 DNA: TGTGCCAGCAGTCGAGCCGTTGGGGGGTACAATGAGCAGTTCTTC
J gene: TRBJ2-2; clone size: NA; V gene: TRBV4-2; D gene: NA; CDR3 protein: CASSRRGRAENTGELFF; CDR3 DNA: TGTGCCAGCAGCCGGAGGGGTCGAGCGGAGAACACCGGGGAGCTGTTTTTT
J gene: TRBJ1-2; clone size: NA; V gene: TRBV6-5; D gene: TRBD1; CDR3 protein: CASSNRQGGYTF; CDR3 DNA: TGTGCCAGCAGTAATCGACAGGGAGGCTACACCTTC
J gene: TRBJ2-5; clone size: NA; V gene: TRBV19; D gene: NA; CDR3 protein: CASSRAGISQETQYF; CDR3 DNA: TGTGCCAGTAGTAGGGCCGGAATCTCCCAAGAGACCCAGTACTTC
J gene: TRBJ1-1; clone size: NA; V gene: TRBV5-8; D gene: TRBD1; CDR3 protein: CASSLGDRVGGVEAFF; CDR3 DNA: TGTGCCAGCAGCTTGGGTGACAGGGTTGGAGGGGTTGAAGCTTTCTTT
J gene: TRBJ2-3; clone size: NA; V gene: TRBV7-9; D gene: TRBD2; CDR3 protein: CASSLLNGRTDTQYF; CDR3 DNA: TGTGCCAGCAGCTTACTCAACGGGAGGACAGATACGCAGTATTTT
J gene: TRBJ2-2; clone size: NA; V gene: TRBV5-1; D gene: NA; CDR3 protein: CASSLGQSNTGELFF; CDR3 DNA: TGCGCCAGCAGCTTGGGCCAGTCGAACACCGGGGAGCTGTTTTTT
J gene: TRBJ1-2; clone size: NA; V gene: TRBV27; D gene: TRBD1; CDR3 protein: CASSPRTGTGGYGYTF; CDR3 DNA: TGTGCCAGCAGTCCCCGCACCGGGACAGGGGGTTATGGCTACACCTTC
J gene: TRBJ2-7; clone size: few; V gene: TRBV27; D gene: NA; CDR3 protein: CASSLSKDTYEQYF; CDR3 DNA: TGTGCCAGCAGTTTATCCAAGGACACCTACGAGCAGTACTTC
J gene: TRBJ1-4; clone size: NA; V gene: TRBV30; D gene: NA; CDR3 protein: CAREHSEKLFF; CDR3 DNA: TGTGCCCGCGAGCACAGTGAAAAACTGTTTTTT
J gene: TRBJ2-1; clone size: NA; V gene: TRBV11-1; D gene: NA; CDR3 protein: CAAGGLPGTGEQFF; CDR3 DNA: TGTGCCGCTGGAGGCTTGCCCGGTACGGGTGAGCAGTTCTTC
J gene: TRBJ2-2; clone size: once; V gene: TRBV9; D gene: NA; CDR3 protein: CASSADRFANTGELFF; CDR3 DNA: TGTGCCAGCAGCGCCGACAGGTTCGCGAACACCGGGGAGCTGTTTTTT
J gene: TRBJ1-3; clone size: once; V gene: TRBV7-6; D gene: NA; CDR3 protein: CASSLEGAGAGNTIYF; CDR3 DNA: TGTGCCAGCAGCTTAGAAGGGGCAGGGGCTGGAAACACCATATATTTT
J gene: TRBJ1-3; clone size: few; V gene: TRBV28; D gene: NA; CDR3 protein: CASSTQGAGSGNTIYF; CDR3 DNA: TGTGCCAGCAGTACTCAAGGGGCAGGTTCTGGAAACACCATATATTTT
J gene: TRBJ1-3; clone size: NA; V gene: TRBV6-5; D gene: NA; CDR3 protein: CASVSTVGAGNTIYF; CDR3 DNA: TGTGCCAGCGTATCGACGGTGGGAGCTGGAAACACCATATATTTT
J gene: TRBJ2-3; clone size: NA; V gene: TRBV10-1; D gene: TRBD2; CDR3 protein: CARTSGSSTDTQYF; CDR3 DNA: TGCGCCAGGACTAGCGGGAGTTCGACAGATACGCAGTATTTT
J gene: TRBJ2-3; clone size: NA; V gene: TRBV29-1; D gene: TRBD2; CDR3 protein: CSAPGGTSGLSTDTQYF; CDR3 DNA: TGCAGCGCCCCCGGCGGGACTAGCGGGTTAAGCACAGATACGCAGTATTTT
J gene: TRBJ1-2; clone size: once; V gene: TRBV5-4; D gene: TRBD1; CDR3 protein: CASSRDRANYGYTF; CDR3 DNA: TGTGCCAGCAGTAGGGACAGAGCTAACTATGGCTACACCTTC
J gene: TRBJ2-7; clone size: NA; V gene: TRBV28; D gene: NA; CDR3 protein: CASIGTPLSYEQYF; CDR3 DNA: TGTGCCAGCATTGGGACACCCCTCTCCTACGAGCAGTACTTC
J gene: TRBJ1-3; clone size: once; V gene: TRBV9; D gene: NA; CDR3 protein: CASSAGHQRGNTIYF; CDR3 DNA: TGTGCCAGCAGCGCGGGACACCAAAGAGGAAACACCATATATTTT
J gene: TRBJ2-7; clone size: NA; V gene: TRBV11-1; D gene: NA; CDR3 protein: CASSSGGFVAANYEQYF; CDR3 DNA: TGTGCCAGCAGCTCCGGGGGTTTTGTAGCGGCTAACTACGAGCAGTACTTC
J gene: TRBJ2-7; clone size: once; V gene: TRBV5-4; D gene: TRBD2; CDR3 protein: CASSAGTSNYNEQYF; CDR3 DNA: TGTGCCAGCAGCGCCGGGACTAGTAATTATAACGAGCAGTACTTC
J gene: TRBJ1-5; clone size: NA; V gene: TRBV6-6; D gene: TRBD1; CDR3 protein: CASRPRTGGNQPQHF; CDR3 DNA: TGTGCCAGCAGACCAAGGACAGGGGGTAATCAGCCCCAGCATTTT
J gene: TRBJ1-2; clone size: few; V gene: TRBV25-1; D gene: NA; CDR3 protein: CASSALDRNYGYTF; CDR3 DNA: TGTGCCAGCAGTGCCCTTGACAGGAACTATGGCTACACCTTC
J gene: TRBJ2-7; clone size: NA; V gene: TRBV28; D gene: TRBD1; CDR3 protein: CASRGQANYEQYF; CDR3 DNA: TGTGCCAGCAGGGGACAGGCCAACTACGAGCAGTACTTC
J gene: TRBJ2-7; clone size: NA; V gene: TRBV7-2; D gene: TRBD2; CDR3 protein: CASSLGLREFPYEQYF; CDR3 DNA: TGTGCCAGCAGCTTAGGCCTGCGGGAGTTCCCCTACGAGCAGTACTTC
J gene: TRBJ1-1; clone size: NA; V gene: TRBV19; D gene: NA; CDR3 protein: CASSPRRQMNTEAFF; CDR3 DNA: TGTGCCAGTAGCCCCCGGCGACAAATGAACACTGAAGCTTTCTTT
J gene: TRBJ2-6; clone size: NA; V gene: TRBV19; D gene: NA; CDR3 protein: CASRAGSSGANVLTF; CDR3 DNA: TGTGCCAGTAGAGCTGGGAGCTCTGGGGCCAACGTCCTGACTTTC
J gene: TRBJ2-3; clone size: once; V gene: TRBV27; D gene: TRBD2; CDR3 protein: CASSPTTSGTSTDTQYF; CDR3 DNA: TGTGCCAGCAGTCCAACGACTAGCGGGACTAGCACAGATACGCAGTATTTT
J gene: TRBJ2-7; clone size: NA; V gene: TRBV28; D gene: TRBD1; CDR3 protein: CASSLPGQGAGGEQYF; CDR3 DNA: TGTGCCAGCAGCCTACCCGGACAGGGGGCCGGTGGCGAGCAGTACTTC
J gene: TRBJ2-6; clone size: NA; V gene: TRBV28; D gene: TRBD1; CDR3 protein: CASSFQGAGANVLTF; CDR3 DNA: TGTGCCAGCAGTTTTCAGGGGGCTGGGGCCAACGTCCTGACTTTC
J gene: TRBJ2-5; clone size: NA; V gene: TRBV7-3; D gene: NA; CDR3 protein: CASSPTGLETQYF; CDR3 DNA: TGTGCCAGCAGCCCCACAGGGTTAGAGACCCAGTACTTC
J gene: TRBJ2-4; clone size: NA; V gene: TRBV28; D gene: TRBD1; CDR3 protein: CASRSPGGGRQYF; CDR3 DNA: TGTGCCAGCAGATCCCCAGGGGGCGGTCGTCAGTACTTC
J gene: TRBJ2-7; clone size: NA; V gene: TRBV25-1; D gene: NA; CDR3 protein: CASSEDHRLENYEQYF; CDR3 DNA: TGTGCCAGCAGTGAAGATCACAGACTAGAGAACTACGAGCAGTACTTC
J gene: TRBJ2-1; clone size: NA; V gene: TRBV30; D gene: NA; CDR3 protein: CAWDPGADDNEQFF; CDR3 DNA: TGTGCCTGGGACCCGGGAGCGGATGACAATGAGCAGTTCTTC
J gene: TRBJ2-5; clone size: NA; V gene: TRBV6-5; D gene: NA; CDR3 protein: CASSYRGGWETQYF; CDR3 DNA: TGTGCCAGCAGTTACAGGGGAGGTTGGGAGACCCAGTACTTC
J gene: TRBJ2-1; clone size: once; V gene: TRBV7-6; D gene: TRBD1; CDR3 protein: CASSWAGDRVYNEQFF; CDR3 DNA: TGTGCCAGCAGCTGGGCCGGCGACAGGGTCTACAATGAGCAGTTCTTC
J gene: TRBJ1-5; clone size: NA; V gene: TRBV6-1; D gene: NA; CDR3 protein: CASSEQGAGNQPQHF; CDR3 DNA: TGTGCCAGCAGTGAACAAGGGGCGGGCAATCAGCCCCAGCATTTT
J gene: TRBJ2-7; clone size: few; V gene: TRBV4-2; D gene: TRBD2; CDR3 protein: CASSPGTSGRVREQYF; CDR3 DNA: TGTGCCAGCAGCCCCGGGACTAGCGGGAGGGTGCGTGAGCAGTACTTC
J gene: TRBJ2-6; clone size: NA; V gene: TRBV29-1; D gene: NA; CDR3 protein: CSVLTVTSGANVLTF; CDR3 DNA: TGCAGCGTTCTCACGGTGACATCTGGGGCCAACGTCCTGACTTTC
J gene: TRBJ2-5; clone size: NA; V gene: TRBV28; D gene: TRBD1; CDR3 protein: CASSLGQGTGTQYF; CDR3 DNA: TGTGCCAGCAGTTTGGGACAGGGGACGGGGACCCAGTACTTC
J gene: TRBJ2-1; clone size: NA; V gene: TRBV7-2; D gene: TRBD1; CDR3 protein: CASSKRTGIYNEQFF; CDR3 DNA: TGTGCCAGCAGCAAAAGGACAGGGATTTACAATGAGCAGTTCTTC
J gene: TRBJ2-1; clone size: NA; V gene: TRBV7-9; D gene: TRBD1; CDR3 protein: CASSLGGTGFEQFF; CDR3 DNA: TGTGCCAGCAGCTTAGGCGGGACAGGGTTTGAGCAGTTCTTC
J gene: TRBJ2-2; clone size: NA; V gene: TRBV7-2; D gene: TRBD2; CDR3 protein: CASSLDGGNDGELFF; CDR3 DNA: TGTGCCAGCAGCTTAGACGGGGGGAACGACGGGGAGCTGTTTTTT
J gene: TRBJ2-2; clone size: NA; V gene: TRBV6-1; D gene: TRBD2; CDR3 protein: CAALPGLGITGELFF; CDR3 DNA: TGTGCCGCGCTTCCGGGACTAGGTATAACCGGGGAGCTGTTTTTT
J gene: TRBJ1-6; clone size: NA; V gene: TRBV6-1; D gene: NA; CDR3 protein: CASRDSNSPLHF; CDR3 DNA: TGTGCCAGCAGGGACAGTAATTCACCCCTCCACTTT
J gene: TRBJ1-1; clone size: NA; V gene: TRBV28; D gene: NA; CDR3 protein: CASSRGIRNTEAFF; CDR3 DNA: TGTGCCAGCAGCCGGGGGATTCGGAACACTGAAGCTTTCTTT
J gene: TRBJ1-1; clone size: few; V gene: TRBV6-5; D gene: NA; CDR3 protein: CASSPNSGNTEAFF; CDR3 DNA: TGTGCCAGCAGTCCTAACTCTGGGAACACTGAAGCTTTCTTT
J gene: TRBJ1-4; clone size: once; V gene: TRBV19; D gene: TRBD1; CDR3 protein: CASSGRQGATNEKLFF; CDR3 DNA: TGTGCCAGTAGTGGTCGGCAGGGGGCGACTAATGAAAAACTGTTTTTT
J gene: TRBJ2-7; clone size: NA; V gene: TRBV7-2; D gene: TRBD2; CDR3 protein: CASSVTSGRYEQYF; CDR3 DNA: TGTGCCAGCAGCGTAACTAGCGGGAGGTACGAGCAGTACTTC
J gene: TRBJ2-3; clone size: few; V gene: TRBV18; D gene: NA; CDR3 protein: CASSPRAAGGTDTQYF; CDR3 DNA: TGTGCCAGCTCACCCAGGGCCGCCGGGGGAACAGATACGCAGTATTTT
J gene: TRBJ1-1; clone size: few; V gene: TRBV28; D gene: NA; CDR3 protein: CASSFLEGRTEAFF; CDR3 DNA: TGTGCCAGCAGTTTTTTGGAGGGTCGGACTGAAGCTTTCTTT
J gene: TRBJ2-1; clone size: few; V gene: TRBV7-2; D gene: NA; CDR3 protein: CASNSQRNEQFF; CDR3 DNA: TGTGCCAGCAACTCCCAGAGGAATGAGCAGTTCTTC
J gene: TRBJ2-3; clone size: few; V gene: TRBV7-2; D gene: NA; CDR3 protein: CASSTKGRTDTQYF; CDR3 DNA: TGTGCCAGCAGCACGAAGGGGCGAACAGATACGCAGTATTTT
J gene: TRBJ2-7; clone size: NA; V gene: TRBV27; D gene: NA; CDR3 protein: CASSPLPRRGGEQYF; CDR3 DNA: TGTGCCAGCAGTCCCCTCCCTCGAAGGGGGGGCGAGCAGTACTTC
J gene: TRBJ2-3; clone size: NA; V gene: TRBV9; D gene: TRBD2; CDR3 protein: CASSVEAGVDTQYF; CDR3 DNA: TGTGCCAGCAGCGTAGAAGCGGGAGTGGATACGCAGTATTTT